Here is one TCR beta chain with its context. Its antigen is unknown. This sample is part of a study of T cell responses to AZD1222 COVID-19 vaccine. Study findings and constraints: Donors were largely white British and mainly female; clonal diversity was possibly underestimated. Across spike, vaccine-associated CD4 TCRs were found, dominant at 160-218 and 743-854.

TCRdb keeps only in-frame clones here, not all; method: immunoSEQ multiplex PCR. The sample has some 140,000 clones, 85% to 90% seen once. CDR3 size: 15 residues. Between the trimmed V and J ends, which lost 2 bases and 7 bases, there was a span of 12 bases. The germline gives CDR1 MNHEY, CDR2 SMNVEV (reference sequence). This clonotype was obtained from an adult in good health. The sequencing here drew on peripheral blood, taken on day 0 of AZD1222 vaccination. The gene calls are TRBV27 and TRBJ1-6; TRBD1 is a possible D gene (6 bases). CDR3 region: CASSLPPGANSPLHF. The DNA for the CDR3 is TGTGCCAGCAGTTTACCCCCGGGGGCAAATTCACCCCTCCACTTT.